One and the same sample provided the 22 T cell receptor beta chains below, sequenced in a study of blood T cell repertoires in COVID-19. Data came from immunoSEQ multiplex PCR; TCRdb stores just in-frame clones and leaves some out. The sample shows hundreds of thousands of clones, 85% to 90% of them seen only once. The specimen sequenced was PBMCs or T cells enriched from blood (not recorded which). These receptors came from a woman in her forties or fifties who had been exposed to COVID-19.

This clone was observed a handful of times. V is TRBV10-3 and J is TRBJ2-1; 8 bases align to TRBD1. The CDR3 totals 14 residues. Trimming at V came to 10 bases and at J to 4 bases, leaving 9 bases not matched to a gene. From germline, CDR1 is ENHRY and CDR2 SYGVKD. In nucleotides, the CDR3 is TGTGCCACCTACCGGGACAGGTCATACAATGAGCAGTTCTTC. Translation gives CATYRDRSYNEQFF.

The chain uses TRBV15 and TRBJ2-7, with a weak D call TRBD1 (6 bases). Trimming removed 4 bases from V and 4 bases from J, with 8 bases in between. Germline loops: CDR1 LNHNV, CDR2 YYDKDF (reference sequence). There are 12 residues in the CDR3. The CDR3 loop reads CATSNTGYEQYF. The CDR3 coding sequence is TGTGCCACCAGCAACACAGGGTACGAGCAGTACTTC.

The CDR3 loop reads CAWSVSLYGYTF. The DNA of the CDR3 is TGTGCCTGGAGTGTATCCCTCTATGGCTACACCTTC. The rearrangement uses TRBV30 and TRBJ1-2; no clear D gene. Germline-derived CDR1 and CDR2 are GTSNPN and SVGIG (reference sequence). Trimming took 0 bases from V and 4 from J, leaving 6 bases between them. This CDR3 region has 12 residues.

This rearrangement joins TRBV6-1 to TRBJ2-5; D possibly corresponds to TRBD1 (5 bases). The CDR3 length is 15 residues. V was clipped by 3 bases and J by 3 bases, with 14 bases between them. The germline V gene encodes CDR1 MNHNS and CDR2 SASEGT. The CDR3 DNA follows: TGTGCCAGCAGTGACTCGACAGTAGTTAAAGAGACCCAGTACTTC. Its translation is CASSDSTVVKETQYF.

Here the CDR3 DNA reads TGTGCCAGCGCGACAGGGAACACCGGGGAGCTGTTTTTT. This codes for CASATGNTGELFF. The chain employs TRBV6-5 and TRBJ2-2; TRBD1 is a possible D gene (6 bases). Germline loops: CDR1 MNHEY, CDR2 SVGAGI. V lost 8 bases and J 1 base, leaving 8 bases between the germline ends. The CDR3 loop spans 13 amino acids.

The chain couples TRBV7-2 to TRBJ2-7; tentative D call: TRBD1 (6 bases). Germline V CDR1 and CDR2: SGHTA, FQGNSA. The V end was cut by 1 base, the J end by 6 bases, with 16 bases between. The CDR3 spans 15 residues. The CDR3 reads CASSLEGDRTSEQYF. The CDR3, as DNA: TGTGCCAGCAGCTTAGAAGGTGACAGGACCAGCGAGCAGTACTTC.

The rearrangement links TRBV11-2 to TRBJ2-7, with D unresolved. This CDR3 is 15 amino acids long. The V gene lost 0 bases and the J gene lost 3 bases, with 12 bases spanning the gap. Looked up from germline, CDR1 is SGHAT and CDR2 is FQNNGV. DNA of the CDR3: TGTGCCAGCAGCTTAGAGCTTGGGCAAGGCTACGAGCAGTACTTC. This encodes CASSLELGQGYEQYF.

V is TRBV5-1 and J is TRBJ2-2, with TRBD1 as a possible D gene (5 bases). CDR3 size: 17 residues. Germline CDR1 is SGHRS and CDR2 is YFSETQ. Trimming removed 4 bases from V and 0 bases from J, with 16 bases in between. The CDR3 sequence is CASSASLDTPNTGELFF. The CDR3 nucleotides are TGCGCCAGCAGCGCCTCTTTGGACACCCCGAACACCGGGGAGCTGTTTTTT.

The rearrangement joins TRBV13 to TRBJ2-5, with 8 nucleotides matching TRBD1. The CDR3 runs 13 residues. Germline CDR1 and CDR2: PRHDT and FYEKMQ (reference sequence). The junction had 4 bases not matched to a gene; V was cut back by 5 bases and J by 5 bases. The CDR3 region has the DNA TGTGCCAGCAGCGAGCGACAGGGGGAGACCCAGTACTTC. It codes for CASSERQGETQYF.

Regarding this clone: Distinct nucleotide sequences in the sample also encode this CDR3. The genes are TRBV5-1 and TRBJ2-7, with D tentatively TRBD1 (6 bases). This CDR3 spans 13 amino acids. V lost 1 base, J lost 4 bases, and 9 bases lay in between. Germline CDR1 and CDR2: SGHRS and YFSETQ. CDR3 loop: CASSLNRAYEQYF. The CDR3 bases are TGCGCCAGCAGCTTGAACAGGGCATACGAGCAGTACTTC.

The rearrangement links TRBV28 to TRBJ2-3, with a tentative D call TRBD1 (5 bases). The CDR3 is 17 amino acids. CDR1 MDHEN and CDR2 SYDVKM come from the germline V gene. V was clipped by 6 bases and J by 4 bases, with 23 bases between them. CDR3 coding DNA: TGTGCCAGCAGCCTAGGGGCCCGGAAAGGCAGATCAGATACGCAGTATTTT. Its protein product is CASSLGARKGRSDTQYF. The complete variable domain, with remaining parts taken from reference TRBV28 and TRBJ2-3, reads DVKVTQSSRYLVKRTGEKVFLECVQDMDHENMFWYRQDPGLGLRLIYFSYDVKMKEKGDIPEGYSVSREKKERFSLILESASTNQTSMYLCASSLGARKGRSDTQYFGPGTRLTVL.

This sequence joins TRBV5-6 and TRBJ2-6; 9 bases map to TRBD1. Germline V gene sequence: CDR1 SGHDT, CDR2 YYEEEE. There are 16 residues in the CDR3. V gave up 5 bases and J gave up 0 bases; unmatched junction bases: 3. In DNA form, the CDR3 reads TGTGCCAGCAGGGACAGGGGAGACTCTGGGGCCAACGTCCTGACTTTC. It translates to CASRDRGDSGANVLTF.

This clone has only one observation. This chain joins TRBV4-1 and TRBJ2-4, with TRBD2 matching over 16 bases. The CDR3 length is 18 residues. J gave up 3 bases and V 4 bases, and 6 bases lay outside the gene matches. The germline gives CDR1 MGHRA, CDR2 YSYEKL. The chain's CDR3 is CASSLGLAGGHVKNIQYF. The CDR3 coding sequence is TGCGCCAGCAGCCTGGGACTAGCGGGGGGGCACGTCAAAAACATTCAGTACTTC.

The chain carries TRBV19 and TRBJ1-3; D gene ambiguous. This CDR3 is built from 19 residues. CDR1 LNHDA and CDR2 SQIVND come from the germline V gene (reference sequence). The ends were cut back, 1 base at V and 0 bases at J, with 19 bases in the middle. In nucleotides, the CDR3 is TGTGCCAGTAGTATAGTCTCTGGTACGTCGGCAGGCTCTGGAAACACCATATATTTT. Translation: CASSIVSGTSAGSGNTIYF.

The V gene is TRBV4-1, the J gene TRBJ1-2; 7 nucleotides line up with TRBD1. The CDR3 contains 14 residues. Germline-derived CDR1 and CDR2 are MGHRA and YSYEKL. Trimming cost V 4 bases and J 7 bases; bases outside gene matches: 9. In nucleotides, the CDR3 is TGCGCCAGCAGCCGTTTCACAGGGGATGGTGGCTACACCTTC. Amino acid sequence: CASSRFTGDGGYTF.

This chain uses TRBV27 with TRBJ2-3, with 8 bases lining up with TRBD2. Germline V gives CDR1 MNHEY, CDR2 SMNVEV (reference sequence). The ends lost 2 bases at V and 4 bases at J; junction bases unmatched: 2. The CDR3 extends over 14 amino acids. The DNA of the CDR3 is TGTGCCAGCAGTTTACCGGGGGGGGCAGATACGCAGTATTTT. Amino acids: CASSLPGGADTQYF.

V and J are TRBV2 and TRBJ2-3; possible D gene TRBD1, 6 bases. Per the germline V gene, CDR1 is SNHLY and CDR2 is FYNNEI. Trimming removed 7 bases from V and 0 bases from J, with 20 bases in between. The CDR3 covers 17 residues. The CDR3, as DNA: TGTGCCAGCACCGGCGATACAGGGTTTACTAGCACAGATACGCAGTATTTT. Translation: CASTGDTGFTSTDTQYF.

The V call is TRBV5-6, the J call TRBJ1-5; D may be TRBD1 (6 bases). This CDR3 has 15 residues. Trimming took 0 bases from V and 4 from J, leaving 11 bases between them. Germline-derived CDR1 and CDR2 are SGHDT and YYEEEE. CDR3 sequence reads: CASSLGQGINQPQHF. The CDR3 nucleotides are TGTGCCAGCAGCTTGGGGCAGGGGATAAATCAGCCCCAGCATTTT.

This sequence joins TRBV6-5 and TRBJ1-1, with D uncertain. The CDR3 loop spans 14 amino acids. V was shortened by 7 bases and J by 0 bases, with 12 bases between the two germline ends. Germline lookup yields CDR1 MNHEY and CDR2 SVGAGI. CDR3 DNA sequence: TGTGCCAGCACCCTTGCGGTCATGAACACTGAAGCTTTCTTT. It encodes CASTLAVMNTEAFF.

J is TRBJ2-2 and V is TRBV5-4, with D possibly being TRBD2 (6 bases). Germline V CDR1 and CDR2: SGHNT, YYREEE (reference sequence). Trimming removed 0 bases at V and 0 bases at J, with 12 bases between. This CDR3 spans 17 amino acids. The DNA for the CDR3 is TGTGCCAGCAGCTTGGGGGCTAGCGCCACGAACACCGGGGAGCTGTTTTTT. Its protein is CASSLGASATNTGELFF. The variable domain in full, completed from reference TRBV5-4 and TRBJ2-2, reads ETGVTQSPTHLIKTRGQQVTLRCSSQSGHNTVSWYQQALGQGPQFIFQYYREEENGRGNFPPRFSGLQFPNYSSELNVNALELDDSALYLCASSLGASATNTGELFFGEGSRLTVL.

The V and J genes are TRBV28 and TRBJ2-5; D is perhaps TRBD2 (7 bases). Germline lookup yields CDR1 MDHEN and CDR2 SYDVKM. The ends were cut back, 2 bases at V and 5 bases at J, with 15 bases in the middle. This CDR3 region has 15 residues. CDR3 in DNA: TGTGCCAGCAGTTTAGGGGGGGCCCAGTCGGAGACCCAGTACTTC. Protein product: CASSLGGAQSETQYF.

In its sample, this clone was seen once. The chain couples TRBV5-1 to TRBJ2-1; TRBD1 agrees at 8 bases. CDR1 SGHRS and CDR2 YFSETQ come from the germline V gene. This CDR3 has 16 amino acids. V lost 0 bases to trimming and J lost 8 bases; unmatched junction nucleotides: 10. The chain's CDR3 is CASSLDGQGDIDEQFF. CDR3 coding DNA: TGCGCCAGCAGCTTGGACGGACAGGGTGATATCGATGAGCAGTTCTTC.